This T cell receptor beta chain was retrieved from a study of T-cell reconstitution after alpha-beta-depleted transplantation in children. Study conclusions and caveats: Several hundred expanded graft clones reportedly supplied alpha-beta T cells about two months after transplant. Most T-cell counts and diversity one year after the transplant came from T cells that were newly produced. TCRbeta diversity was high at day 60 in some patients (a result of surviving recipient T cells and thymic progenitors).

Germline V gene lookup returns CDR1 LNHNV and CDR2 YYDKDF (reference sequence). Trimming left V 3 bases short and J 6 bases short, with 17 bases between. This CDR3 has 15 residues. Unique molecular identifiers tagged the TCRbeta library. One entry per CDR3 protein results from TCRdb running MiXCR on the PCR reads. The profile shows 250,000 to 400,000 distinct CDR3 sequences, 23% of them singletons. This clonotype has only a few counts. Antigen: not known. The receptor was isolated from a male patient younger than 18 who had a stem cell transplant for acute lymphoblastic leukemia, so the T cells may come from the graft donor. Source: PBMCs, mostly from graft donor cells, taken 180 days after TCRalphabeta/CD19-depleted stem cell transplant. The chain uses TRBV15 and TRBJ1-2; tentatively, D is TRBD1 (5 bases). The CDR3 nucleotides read TGTGCCACCAGCAGCCCAGGACAATACTTTGATGGCTACACCTTC. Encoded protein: CATSSPGQYFDGYTF.